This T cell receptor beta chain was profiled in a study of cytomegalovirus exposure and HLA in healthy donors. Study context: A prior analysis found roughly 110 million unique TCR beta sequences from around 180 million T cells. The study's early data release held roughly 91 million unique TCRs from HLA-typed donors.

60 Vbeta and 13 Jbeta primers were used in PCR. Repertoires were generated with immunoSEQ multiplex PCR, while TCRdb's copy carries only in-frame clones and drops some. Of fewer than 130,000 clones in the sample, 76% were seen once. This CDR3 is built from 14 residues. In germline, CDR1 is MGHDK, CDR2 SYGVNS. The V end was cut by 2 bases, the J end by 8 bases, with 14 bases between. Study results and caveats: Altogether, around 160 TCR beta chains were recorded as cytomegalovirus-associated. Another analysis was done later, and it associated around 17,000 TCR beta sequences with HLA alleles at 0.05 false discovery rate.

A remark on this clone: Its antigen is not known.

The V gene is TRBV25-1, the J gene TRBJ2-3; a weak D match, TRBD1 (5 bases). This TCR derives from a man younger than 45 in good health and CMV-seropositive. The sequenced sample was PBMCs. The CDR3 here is CASSEVRVGVTQYF. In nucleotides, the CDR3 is TGTGCCAGCAGTGAAGTAAGGGTAGGGGTTACGCAGTATTTT.